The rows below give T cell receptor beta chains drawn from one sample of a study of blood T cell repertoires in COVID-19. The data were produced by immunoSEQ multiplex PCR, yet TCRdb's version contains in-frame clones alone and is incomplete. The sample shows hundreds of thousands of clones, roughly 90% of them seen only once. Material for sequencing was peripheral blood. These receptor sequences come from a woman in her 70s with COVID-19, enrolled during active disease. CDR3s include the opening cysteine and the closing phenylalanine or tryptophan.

CAISGGQGGYEQYF | TRBJ2-7 | TRBV10-3
CASSGGQGVGGYTF | TRBJ1-2 | TRBV28
CASTDRGLYNEQFF | TRBJ2-1 | TRBV2
CAWRSGTGLPGANVLTF | TRBJ2-6 | TRBV30
CASSHSGGASEETQYF | TRBJ2-5 | TRBV9
CASSYRGGQPQHF | TRBJ1-5 | TRBV6-2/TRBV6-3
CASSGESWYEQYF | TRBJ2-7 | TRBV25-1
CASSVVGAMNTEAFF | TRBJ1-1 | TRBV5-1
CASSPSGSTEAFF | TRBJ1-1 | TRBV28
CASRGLGQGYGYTF | TRBJ1-2 | TRBV6-5
CASSPRGLAVQAQYF | TRBJ2-5 | TRBV14
CASSWAGATDTQYF | TRBJ2-3 | TRBV5-8
CATSKQGSTEAFF | TRBJ1-1 | TRBV24-1
CASSLNRRDEQYF | TRBJ2-7 | TRBV5-5
CASSPSGTYNEQFF | TRBJ2-1 | TRBV18
CASSGPWGDEAFF | TRBJ1-1 | TRBV9
CATRGTESYEQYF | TRBJ2-7 | TRBV6-5
CAIPTGGSYNEQFF | TRBJ2-1 | TRBV13
CASSFTGTTEAFF | TRBJ1-1 | TRBV7-3
CASSVKTGGGYEQFF | TRBJ2-1 | TRBV10-1
CATSEGPGELFF | TRBJ2-2 | TRBV24-1
CASSLPGTGGIRQETQYF | TRBJ2-5 | TRBV5-4
CAWSTTSTDTQYF | TRBJ2-3 | TRBV30
CAISPGAAESSGNTIYF | TRBJ1-3 | TRBV10-3
CASSQEFRTGTYGYTF | TRBJ1-2 | TRBV4-1
CASRSDAGGVSNQPQHF | TRBJ1-5 | TRBV2